The T cell receptor (beta chain) described here comes from a study of blood T cell repertoires in COVID-19. Turning to the study itself: Samples came from the United States, Italy and Spain, spanning acute and convalescent COVID-19. In each case, the material was cDNA or gDNA derived from T cells, B-cell-depleted T cells, or PBMCs.

The count of this clone is one. Seattle-derived patients entered the study during active infection and were followed longitudinally. Original data processing: Scientists estimated how many nucleated cells there were by amplifying reference gene primers. Repertoires were generated with immunoSEQ multiplex PCR, while TCRdb's copy carries only in-frame clones and drops some. D and trimming were read from the DNA, whereas the V and J calls and clone size are those reported in that table. The sample records about 210,000 clones, 75% to 85% being singletons. The germline V gene has CDR1 LGHDT and CDR2 YNNKEL (reference sequence). The CDR3 runs 13 residues. V gave up 4 bases and J gave up 3 bases; unmatched junction bases: 3.

Source material: peripheral blood. The TCR was taken from a woman between 65 and 79 years old with COVID-19, enrolled during active disease. The chain is built from TRBV3-1 (or the pseudogene TRBV3-2) and TRBJ2-7; 7 bases are shared with TRBD1. CDR3 coding DNA: TGTGCCAGCAGCCCTCGGACAGGCTACGAGCAGTACTTC. It translates to CASSPRTGYEQYF.